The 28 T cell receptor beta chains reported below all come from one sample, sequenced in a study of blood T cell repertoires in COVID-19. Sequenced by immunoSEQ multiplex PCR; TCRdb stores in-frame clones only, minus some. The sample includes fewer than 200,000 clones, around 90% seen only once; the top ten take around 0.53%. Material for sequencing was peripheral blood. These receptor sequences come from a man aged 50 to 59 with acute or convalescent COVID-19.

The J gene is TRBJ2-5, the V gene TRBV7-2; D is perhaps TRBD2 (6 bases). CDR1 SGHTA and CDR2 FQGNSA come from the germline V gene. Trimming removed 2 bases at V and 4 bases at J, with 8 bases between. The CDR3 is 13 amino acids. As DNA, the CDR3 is TGTGCCAGCAGCTTAAGGGGAGGAGAGACCCAGTACTTC. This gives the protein CASSLRGGETQYF.

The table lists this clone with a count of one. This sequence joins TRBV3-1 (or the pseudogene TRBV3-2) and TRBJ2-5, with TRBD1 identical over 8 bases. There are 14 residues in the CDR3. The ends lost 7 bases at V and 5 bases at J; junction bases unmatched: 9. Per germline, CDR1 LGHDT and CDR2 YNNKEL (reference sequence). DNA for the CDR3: TGTGCCAGCACCCCCGGACAGGGTTACGAGACCCAGTACTTC. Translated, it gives CASTPGQGYETQYF.

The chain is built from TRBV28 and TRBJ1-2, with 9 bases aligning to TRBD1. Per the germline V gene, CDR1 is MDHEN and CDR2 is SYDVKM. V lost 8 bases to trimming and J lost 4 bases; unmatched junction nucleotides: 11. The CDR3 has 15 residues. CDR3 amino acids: CASSFPPGQGYGYTF. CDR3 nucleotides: TGTGCCAGCTCGTTCCCCCCGGGACAGGGCTATGGCTACACCTTC.

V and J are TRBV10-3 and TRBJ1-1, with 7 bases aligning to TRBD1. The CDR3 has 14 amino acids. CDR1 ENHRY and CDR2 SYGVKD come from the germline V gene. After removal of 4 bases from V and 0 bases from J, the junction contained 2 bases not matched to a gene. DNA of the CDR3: TGTGCCATCAGTGGGGGACAGATGAACACTGAAGCTTTCTTT. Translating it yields CAISGGQMNTEAFF.

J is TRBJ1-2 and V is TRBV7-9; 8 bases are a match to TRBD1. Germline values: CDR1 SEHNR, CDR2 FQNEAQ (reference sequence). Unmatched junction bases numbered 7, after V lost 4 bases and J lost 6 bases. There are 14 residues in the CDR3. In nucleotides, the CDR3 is TGTGCCAGCAGCTCAGACAGGGGTCTCAATGGCTACACCTTC. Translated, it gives CASSSDRGLNGYTF.

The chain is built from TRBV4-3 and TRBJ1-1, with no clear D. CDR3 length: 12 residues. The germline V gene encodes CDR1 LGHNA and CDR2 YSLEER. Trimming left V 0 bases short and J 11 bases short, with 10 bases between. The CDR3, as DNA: TGCGCCAGCAGCCAAGAGGCAGATGATGCTTTCTTT. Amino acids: CASSQEADDAFF.

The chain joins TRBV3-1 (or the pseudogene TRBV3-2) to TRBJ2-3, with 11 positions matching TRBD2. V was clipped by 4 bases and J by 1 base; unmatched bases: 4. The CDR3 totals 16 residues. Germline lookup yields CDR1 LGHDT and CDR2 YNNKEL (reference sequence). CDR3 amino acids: CASSPTSGARTDTQYF. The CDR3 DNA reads TGTGCCAGCAGCCCGACTAGCGGGGCCCGCACAGATACGCAGTATTTT.

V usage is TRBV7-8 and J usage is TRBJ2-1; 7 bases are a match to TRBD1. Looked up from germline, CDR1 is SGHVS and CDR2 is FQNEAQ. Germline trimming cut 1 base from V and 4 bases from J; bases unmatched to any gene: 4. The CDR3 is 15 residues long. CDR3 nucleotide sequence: TGTGCCAGCAGCTTAGTTGGGACAGAGTACAATGAGCAGTTCTTC. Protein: CASSLVGTEYNEQFF.

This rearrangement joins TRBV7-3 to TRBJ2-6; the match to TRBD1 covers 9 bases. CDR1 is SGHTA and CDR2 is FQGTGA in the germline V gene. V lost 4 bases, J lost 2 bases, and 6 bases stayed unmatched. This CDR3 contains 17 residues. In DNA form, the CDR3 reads TGTGCCAGCAGCTCCGCCGGGACAGGGACTGGGGCCAACGTCCTGACTTTC. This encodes CASSSAGTGTGANVLTF. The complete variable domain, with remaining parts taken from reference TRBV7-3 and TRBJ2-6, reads GAGVSQTPSNKVTEKGKYVELRCDPISGHTALYWYRQSLGQGPEFLIYFQGTGAADDSGLPNDRFFAVRPEGSVSTLKIQRTERGDSAVYLCASSSAGTGTGANVLTFGAGSRLTVL.

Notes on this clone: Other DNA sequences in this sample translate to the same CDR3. CDR3 sequence (DNA): TGTGCCAGCAGCTTAGGTGGCGGTGAGCAGTTCTTC. This gives the protein CASSLGGGEQFF. The J gene is TRBJ2-1, the V gene TRBV11-3; D ambiguous. Germline V CDR1 and CDR2: SGHNT, YENEEA. V lost 1 base and J lost 9, with 7 bases in between. CDR3 length: 12 residues.

The CDR3 DNA is TGTGCCAGCAGCTTGAGCTCCCAAGAGACCCAGTACTTC. This translates into CASSLSSQETQYF. The chain has TRBV7-3 and TRBJ2-5, with unresolved D. V lost 3 bases and J 1 base, leaving 6 bases between the germline ends. The CDR3 loop spans 13 amino acids. Germline V gene data show CDR1 as SGHTA and CDR2 as FQGTGA.

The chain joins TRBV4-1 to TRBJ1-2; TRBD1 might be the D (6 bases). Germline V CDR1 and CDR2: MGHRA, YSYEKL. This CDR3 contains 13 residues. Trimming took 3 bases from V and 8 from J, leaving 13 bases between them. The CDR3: CASSQWQGSGYTF. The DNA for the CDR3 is TGCGCCAGCAGCCAGTGGCAGGGGAGCGGCTACACCTTC.

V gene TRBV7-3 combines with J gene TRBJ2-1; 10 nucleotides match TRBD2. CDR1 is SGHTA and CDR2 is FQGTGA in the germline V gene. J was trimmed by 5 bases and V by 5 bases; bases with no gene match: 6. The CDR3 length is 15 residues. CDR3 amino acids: CASSVGTSVDNEQFF. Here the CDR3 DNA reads TGTGCCAGCAGCGTCGGGACTAGCGTAGACAATGAGCAGTTCTTC. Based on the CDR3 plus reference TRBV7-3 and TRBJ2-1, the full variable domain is GAGVSQTPSNKVTEKGKYVELRCDPISGHTALYWYRQSLGQGPEFLIYFQGTGAADDSGLPNDRFFAVRPEGSVSTLKIQRTERGDSAVYLCASSVGTSVDNEQFFGPGTRLTVL.

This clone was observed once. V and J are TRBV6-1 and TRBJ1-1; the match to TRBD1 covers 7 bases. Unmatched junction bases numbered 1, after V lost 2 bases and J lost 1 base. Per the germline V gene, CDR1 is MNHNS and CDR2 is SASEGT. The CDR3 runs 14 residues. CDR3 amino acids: CASSERQGNTEAFF. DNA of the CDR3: TGTGCCAGCAGTGAAAGACAGGGGAACACTGAAGCTTTCTTT.

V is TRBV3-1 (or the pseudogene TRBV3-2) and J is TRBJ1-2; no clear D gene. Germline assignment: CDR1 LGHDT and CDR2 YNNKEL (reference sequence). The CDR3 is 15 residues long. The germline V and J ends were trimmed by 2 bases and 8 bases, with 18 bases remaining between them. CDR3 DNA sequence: TGTGCCAGCAGCCAACTTGGGGAGAATCAGGAGGGCTACACCTTC. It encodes CASSQLGENQEGYTF.

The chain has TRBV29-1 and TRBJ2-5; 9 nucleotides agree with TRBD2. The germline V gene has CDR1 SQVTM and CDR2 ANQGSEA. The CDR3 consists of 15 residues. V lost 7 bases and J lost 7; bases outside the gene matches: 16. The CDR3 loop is CSGRLGLAGPGTQYF. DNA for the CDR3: TGCAGCGGGAGGTTGGGGCTAGCGGGGCCCGGGACCCAGTACTTC.

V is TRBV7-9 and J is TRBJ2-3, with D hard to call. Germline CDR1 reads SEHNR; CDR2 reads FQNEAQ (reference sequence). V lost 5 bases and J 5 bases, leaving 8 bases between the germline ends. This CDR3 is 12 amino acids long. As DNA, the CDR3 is TGTGCCAGCAGCCCAGTAAGAGATACGCAGTATTTT. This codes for CASSPVRDTQYF.

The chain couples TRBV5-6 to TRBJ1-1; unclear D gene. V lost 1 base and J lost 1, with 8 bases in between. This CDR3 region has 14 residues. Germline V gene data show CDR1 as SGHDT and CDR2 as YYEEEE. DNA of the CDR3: TGTGCCAGCAGCTTGTTCCACAAGAACACTGAAGCTTTCTTT. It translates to CASSLFHKNTEAFF.

CDR3 coding DNA: TGCGCCAGCAGCGAGGGACAGGTCATGAACACTGAAGCTTTCTTT. Its protein product is CASSEGQVMNTEAFF. This chain connects TRBV5-1 to TRBJ1-1; the match to TRBD1 covers 8 bases. This CDR3 has 15 amino acids. The V gene's germline CDR1 is SGHRS and CDR2 YFSETQ. The ends lost 4 bases at V and 0 bases at J; junction bases unmatched: 5.

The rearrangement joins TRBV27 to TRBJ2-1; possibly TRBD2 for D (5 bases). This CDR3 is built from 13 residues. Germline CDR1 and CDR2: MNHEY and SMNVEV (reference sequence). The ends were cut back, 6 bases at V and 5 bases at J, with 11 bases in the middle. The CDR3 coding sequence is TGTGCCAGCAGCCCAGGACTGAACAATGAGCAGTTCTTC. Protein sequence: CASSPGLNNEQFF.

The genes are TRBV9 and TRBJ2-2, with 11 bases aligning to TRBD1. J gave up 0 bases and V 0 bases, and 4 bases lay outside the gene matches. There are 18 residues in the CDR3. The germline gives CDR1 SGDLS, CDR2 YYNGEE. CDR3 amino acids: CASSVGTGGLTNTGELFF. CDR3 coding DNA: TGTGCCAGCAGCGTAGGGACAGGGGGCCTGACGAACACCGGGGAGCTGTTTTTT.

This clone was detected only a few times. The CDR3 region is CAWSLRRDTEAFF. Written as DNA, the CDR3 is TGTGCCTGGAGTCTGCGGAGGGACACTGAAGCTTTCTTT. V and J are TRBV30 and TRBJ1-1; D is ambiguous. Germline assignment: CDR1 GTSNPN and CDR2 SVGIG (reference sequence). The CDR3 is 13 residues long. Between the trimmed V and J ends, which lost 2 bases and 3 bases, there was a span of 10 bases.

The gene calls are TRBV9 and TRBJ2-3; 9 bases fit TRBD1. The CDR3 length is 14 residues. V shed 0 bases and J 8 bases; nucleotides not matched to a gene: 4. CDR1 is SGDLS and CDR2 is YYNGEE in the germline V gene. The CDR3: CASSVGDRDTTQYF. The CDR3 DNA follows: TGTGCCAGCAGCGTAGGGGACAGGGACACTACGCAGTATTTT.

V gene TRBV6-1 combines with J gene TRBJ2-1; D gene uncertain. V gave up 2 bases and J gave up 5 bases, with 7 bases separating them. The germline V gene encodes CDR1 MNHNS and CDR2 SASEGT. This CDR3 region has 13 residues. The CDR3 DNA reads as TGTGCCAGCAGTGAACAGTCCCACAATGAGCAGTTCTTC. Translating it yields CASSEQSHNEQFF.

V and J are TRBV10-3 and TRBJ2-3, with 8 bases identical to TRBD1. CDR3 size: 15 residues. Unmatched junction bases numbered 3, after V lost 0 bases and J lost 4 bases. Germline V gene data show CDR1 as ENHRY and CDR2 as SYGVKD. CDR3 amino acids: CAISESPQGADTQYF. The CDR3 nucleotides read TGTGCCATCAGTGAGTCCCCACAGGGGGCAGATACGCAGTATTTT.

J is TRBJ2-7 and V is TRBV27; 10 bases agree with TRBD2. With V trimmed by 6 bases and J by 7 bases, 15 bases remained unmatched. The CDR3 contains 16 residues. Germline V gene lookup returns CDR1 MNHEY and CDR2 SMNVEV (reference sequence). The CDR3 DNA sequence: TGTGCCAGCAGCCCTTTGGGAAGCGGGAGGGCGCGGGAGCAGTACTTC. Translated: CASSPLGSGRAREQYF.

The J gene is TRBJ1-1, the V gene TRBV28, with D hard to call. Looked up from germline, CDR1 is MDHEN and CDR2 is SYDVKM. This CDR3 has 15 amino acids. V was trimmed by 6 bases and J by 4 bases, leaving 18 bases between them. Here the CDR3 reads CASSPNPRGFTEAFF. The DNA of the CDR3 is TGTGCCAGCAGCCCCAACCCGCGGGGATTCACTGAAGCTTTCTTT.

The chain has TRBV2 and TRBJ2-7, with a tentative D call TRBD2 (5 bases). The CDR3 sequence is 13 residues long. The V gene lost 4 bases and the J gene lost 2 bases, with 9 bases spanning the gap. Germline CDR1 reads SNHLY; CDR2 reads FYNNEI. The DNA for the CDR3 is TGTGCCAGCAGTGTGGGTAGCGCCTACGAGCAGTACTTC. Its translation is CASSVGSAYEQYF.